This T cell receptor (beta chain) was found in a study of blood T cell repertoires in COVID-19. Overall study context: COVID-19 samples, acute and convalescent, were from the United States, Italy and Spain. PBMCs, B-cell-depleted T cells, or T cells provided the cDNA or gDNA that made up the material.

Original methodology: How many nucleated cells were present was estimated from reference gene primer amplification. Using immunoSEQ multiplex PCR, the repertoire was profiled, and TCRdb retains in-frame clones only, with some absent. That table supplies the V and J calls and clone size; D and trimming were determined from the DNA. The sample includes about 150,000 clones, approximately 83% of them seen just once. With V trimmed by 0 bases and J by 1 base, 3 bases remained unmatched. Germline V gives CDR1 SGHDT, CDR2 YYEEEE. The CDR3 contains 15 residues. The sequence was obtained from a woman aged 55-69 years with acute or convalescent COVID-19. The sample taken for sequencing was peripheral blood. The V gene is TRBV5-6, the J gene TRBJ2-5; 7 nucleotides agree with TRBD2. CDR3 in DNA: TGTGCCAGCAGCTTGGGAGCGGGGCGCCAAGAGACCCAGTACTTC. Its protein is CASSLGAGRQETQYF.